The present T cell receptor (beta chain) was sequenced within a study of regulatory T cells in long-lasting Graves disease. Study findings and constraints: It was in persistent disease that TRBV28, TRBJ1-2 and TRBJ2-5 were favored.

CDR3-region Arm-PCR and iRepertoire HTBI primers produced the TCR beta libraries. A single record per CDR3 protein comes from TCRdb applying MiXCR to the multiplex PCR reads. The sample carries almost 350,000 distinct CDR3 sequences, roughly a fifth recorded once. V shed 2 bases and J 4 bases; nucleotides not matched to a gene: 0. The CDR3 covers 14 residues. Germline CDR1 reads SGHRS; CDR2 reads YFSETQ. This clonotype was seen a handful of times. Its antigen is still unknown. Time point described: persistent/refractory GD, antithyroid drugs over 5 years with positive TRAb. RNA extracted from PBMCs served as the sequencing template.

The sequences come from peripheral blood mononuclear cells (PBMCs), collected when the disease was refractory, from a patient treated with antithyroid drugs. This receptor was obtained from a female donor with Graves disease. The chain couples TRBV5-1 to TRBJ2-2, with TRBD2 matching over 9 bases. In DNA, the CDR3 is TGCGCCAGCAGCTTACTAGCGGGCACCGGGGAGCTGTTTTTT. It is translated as CASSLLAGTGELFF.